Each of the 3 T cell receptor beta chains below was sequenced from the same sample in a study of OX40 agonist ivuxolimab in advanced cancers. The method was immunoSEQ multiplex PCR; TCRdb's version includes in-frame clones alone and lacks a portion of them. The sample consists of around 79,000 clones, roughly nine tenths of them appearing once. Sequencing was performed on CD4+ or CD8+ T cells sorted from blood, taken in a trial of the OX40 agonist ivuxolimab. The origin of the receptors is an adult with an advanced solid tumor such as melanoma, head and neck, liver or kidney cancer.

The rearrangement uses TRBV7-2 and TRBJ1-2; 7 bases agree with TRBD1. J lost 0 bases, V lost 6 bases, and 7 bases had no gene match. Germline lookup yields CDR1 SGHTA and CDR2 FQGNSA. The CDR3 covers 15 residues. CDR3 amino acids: CASSSQGKPNYGYTF. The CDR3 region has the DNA TGTGCCAGCAGTTCACAGGGGAAACCTAACTATGGCTACACCTTC.

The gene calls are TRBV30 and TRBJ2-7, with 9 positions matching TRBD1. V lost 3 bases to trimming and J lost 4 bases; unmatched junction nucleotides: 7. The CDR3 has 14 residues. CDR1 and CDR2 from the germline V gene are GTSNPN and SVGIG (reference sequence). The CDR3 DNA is TGTGCCTGGAGGGACAGGGGCTTCTCGTACGAGCAGTACTTC. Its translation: CAWRDRGFSYEQYF.

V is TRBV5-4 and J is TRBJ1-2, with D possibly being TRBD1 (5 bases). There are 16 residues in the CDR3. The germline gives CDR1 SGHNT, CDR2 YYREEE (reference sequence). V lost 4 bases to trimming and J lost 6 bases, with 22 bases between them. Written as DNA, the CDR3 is TGTGCCAGCAGCCCGGCGCAGGGTCAGGACCTCCATGGCTACACCTTC. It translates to CASSPAQGQDLHGYTF.